The 9 T cell receptor beta chains below all came from one sample that was sequenced in a study of B cell selection in AIRE deficiency. The regulatory T cell sort gate was CD4+CD25hiCD127low/negative. Data came from immunoSEQ multiplex PCR; TCRdb stores just in-frame clones and leaves some out. This table has 28,000 or so clones, approximately 92% appearing once. Sequences were obtained from CD4+CD25+ Tregs sorted from PBMCs. The source of these receptors is a human donor in good health.

The chain has TRBV5-4 and TRBJ2-7, with 10 bases that match TRBD1. This CDR3 region has 15 residues. Germline lookup yields CDR1 SGHNT and CDR2 YYREEE (reference sequence). V lost 4 bases and J lost 2; bases outside the gene matches: 6. The CDR3 is CASSDAGTGAYEQYF. CDR3 in DNA: TGTGCCAGCAGCGATGCGGGGACAGGGGCCTACGAGCAGTACTTC.

This clone was picked up a small number of times. This chain's CDR3 is CSVSTFAGSPLHF. The CDR3 nucleotides are TGCAGCGTGTCGACATTCGCGGGTTCACCCCTCCACTTT. This chain connects TRBV29-1 to TRBJ1-6; unclear D gene. The germline gives CDR1 SQVTM, CDR2 ANQGSEA. The CDR3 sequence is 13 residues long. V lost 6 bases, J lost 9 bases, and 15 bases lay in between.

CDR3 amino acids: CASSYRDRVTEAFF. The CDR3, as DNA: TGTGCCAGCAGTTACCGGGACAGGGTCACTGAAGCTTTCTTT. The chain is built from TRBV6-5 and TRBJ1-1, with 9 bases that match TRBD1. The V gene end was trimmed by 2 bases and the J gene end by 4 bases; junction bases not matched to a gene: 2. The CDR3 sequence is 14 residues long. CDR1 is MNHEY, CDR2 SVGAGI, per germline.

The CDR3 region has the DNA TGCGCCAGCAGCTTGCTCCAGGGTTCCTACAATGAGCAGTTCTTC. It yields the protein CASSLLQGSYNEQFF. V and J are TRBV5-1 and TRBJ2-1, with D maybe TRBD1 (5 bases). This CDR3 spans 15 amino acids. The V and J ends lost 1 base and 1 base respectively, with 9 bases between them. Germline loops: CDR1 SGHRS, CDR2 YFSETQ.

This clone showed up just once. The chain has TRBV19 and TRBJ1-2; 7 bases fit TRBD1. V shed 11 bases, J shed 5 bases, and the junction held 20 bases outside the gene matches. Per the germline V gene, CDR1 is LNHDA and CDR2 is SQIVND (reference sequence). The CDR3 length is 16 residues. The CDR3, as DNA: TGTGCCGCCCTGGGGAGACAGGGAGCGTCCGTTTATGGCTACACCTTC. Translating it yields CAALGRQGASVYGYTF.

In DNA form, the CDR3 reads TGTGCCAGCAGCCGGTTGACAACTGGGGCCAACGTCCTGACTTTC. It encodes CASSRLTTGANVLTF. The chain couples TRBV14 to TRBJ2-6; D remains ambiguous. Trimming removed 4 bases at V and 2 bases at J, with 9 bases between. This CDR3 comprises 15 residues. The V gene's germline CDR1 is SGHDN and CDR2 FVKESK.

The rearrangement links TRBV5-5 to TRBJ1-6; D is unresolved. This CDR3 is 15 amino acids long. Trimming took 0 bases from V and 6 from J, leaving 10 bases between them. Germline CDR1 and CDR2: SGHKS and YYEKEE (reference sequence). The CDR3, as DNA: TGTGCCAGCAGCTTGGCCTCGGAAATTAATTCACCCCTCCACTTT. Protein product: CASSLASEINSPLHF.

The chain uses TRBV7-2 and TRBJ1-1, with D unclear. V was cut by 7 bases and J by 5 bases, with 11 bases left in between. The CDR3 is made up of 12 amino acids. Germline V gene data show CDR1 as SGHTA and CDR2 as FQGNSA. DNA of the CDR3: TGTGCCAGCATGCGGTGGGAAACTGAAGCTTTCTTT. This sequence encodes CASMRWETEAFF. The entire variable domain, with the rest obtained from reference TRBV7-2 and TRBJ1-1, is as follows: GAGVSQSPSNKVTEKGKDVELRCDPISGHTALYWYRQSLGQGLEFLIYFQGNSAPDKSGLPSDRFSAERTGGSVSTLTIQRTQQEDSAVYLCASMRWETEAFFGQGTRLTVV.

The chain joins TRBV6-5 to TRBJ2-2; D is tentatively TRBD1 or TRBD2 (5 bases each). This CDR3 comprises 15 residues. Trimming left V 7 bases short and J 6 bases short, with 18 bases between. Per the germline V gene, CDR1 is MNHEY and CDR2 is SVGAGI. Here the CDR3 reads CASIPARGLAGELFF. CDR3 coding DNA: TGTGCCAGCATCCCGGCCCGGGGCCTGGCCGGGGAGCTGTTTTTT.